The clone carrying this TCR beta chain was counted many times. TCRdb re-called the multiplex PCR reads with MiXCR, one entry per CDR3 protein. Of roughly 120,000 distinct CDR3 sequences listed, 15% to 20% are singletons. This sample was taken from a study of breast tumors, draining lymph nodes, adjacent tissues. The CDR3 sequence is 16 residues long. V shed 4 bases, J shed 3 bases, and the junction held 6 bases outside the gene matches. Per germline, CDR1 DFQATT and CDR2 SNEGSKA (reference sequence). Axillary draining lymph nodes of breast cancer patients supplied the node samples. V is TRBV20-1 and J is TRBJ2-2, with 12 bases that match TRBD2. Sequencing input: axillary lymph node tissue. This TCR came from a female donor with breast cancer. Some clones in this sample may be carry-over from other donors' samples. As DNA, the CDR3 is TGCAGTGCTATGCGGAGACTAGCGGGAGACACCGGGGAGCTGTTTTTT. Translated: CSAMRRLAGDTGELFF.